This TCR beta chain was identified during a study of T cell responses to AZD1222 COVID-19 vaccine (dated by TCRdb to the early 2020s). With respect to the entire study: AZD1222 recipients given second doses at about 4 weeks or at about 12 weeks were pooled, since spike-specific TCR depth and breadth were not found to differ between the two schedules. Trial participants were enrolled by age into 18-55, 56-69 and 70-plus year subgroups, with roughly 160, 29 and 62 TCR-sequenced participants respectively. A total of 230 to 250 trial participants underwent TCR sequencing, of whom nearly 210 received two doses of AZD1222 and about 25 received two doses of the MenACWY control vaccine.

The CDR3 regions of human TCRbeta chains were analyzed by immunosequencing. The paper's processing steps were these. Repertoire TCRs were checked for matches against a reference library of SARS-CoV-2-specific TCRs that had been generated using the MIRA antigen-specificity platform. Breadth meant the fraction of unique TCRs that were SARS-CoV-2-associated, whereas depth meant the fraction of total T cells that were SARS-CoV-2-associated. Each spike-specific TCR was assigned to its reactive spike region and to a CD4 or CD8 class using the MIRA data. Log10-transformed breadth and depth values were compared by one-way ANOVA with Sidak's multiple comparisons tests. Held by TCRdb, this immuneACCESS table contains in-frame sequences only and omits some clones. Under half of the omission traces to an unresolved V gene where checked; the cause of the rest is unknown. V, J and clone size are those of that table, while D and trimming were read from the DNA. For this sample there are over 130,000 clones; 85% to 95% appear just once. Around 4.7% of the sample lies in the top ten.

A word on this clone: Its antigen specificity is not known. No clone much larger than this one lies a single base away; base qualities are absent.

What the authors observed across the whole study: Conclusions about previously exposed vaccinees were limited because only six AZD1222 recipients were SARS-CoV-2 seropositive at baseline. The whole spike protein was spanned by vaccine-associated CD4 TCRs, and dominant responses were seen in regions 160-218 and 743-854. No day 14 peak-response samples were available, so repertoires were characterized only after the peak T cell response. In the small 56-69-year group, the increase in depth fell short of significance, most likely because of low power. Most participants were white British and females outnumbered males, and the authors suggested that clonal diversity may have been underestimated. Reportedly, almost half of the unique spike-specific TCRs recognized epitopes lying outside the regions that are mutated in the B.1.351 and B.1.1.7 variants. A significant rise in spike-specific TCR breadth and depth was observed after two AZD1222 doses relative to day 0 and relative to MenACWY recipients.

CDR1 is given as SGHRS and CDR2 as YFSETQ, both from the germline V gene. V was cut back by 5 bases and J by 2 bases, leaving a gap of 16 bases between them. The CDR3 goes from the cysteine to the phenylalanine over 16 residues. Of all the DNA, just the CDR3 is kept, 48 bases in frame from base 1. Interpreted using the paper, the time point label stands for: baseline before first vaccination. The vaccinee samples were drawn from two UK trials, COV001 and COV002, one of which was a single-blind randomized controlled phase 2/3 trial testing AZD1222 (ChAdOx1 nCoV-19) in healthy adults. For TCRbeta chain sequencing, PBMC samples were collected from trial participants at day 0 and at day 28 after the second dose.

This chain joins TRBV5-1 to TRBJ1-4; tentative D gene TRBD1, with 5 bases matching. This receptor was obtained from an adult in good health. This specimen consisted of peripheral blood, obtained on day 0 of AZD1222 vaccination. The bases read TGCGCCAGCAGGAATGCCGGGCGGGGGACTAATGAAAAACTGTTTTTT. Its protein reads: CASRNAGRGTNEKLFF.